This T cell receptor (beta chain) was obtained from a study of blood T cell repertoires in COVID-19. Study-wide background: Some COVID-19 samples were acute and others convalescent; all came from the United States, Italy and Spain.

TCRdb keeps only in-frame clones here, not all; method: immunoSEQ multiplex PCR. Among 150,000 or so clones listed, over 80% were seen once. Germline V gene sequence: CDR1 LNHDA, CDR2 SQIVND (reference sequence). The CDR3 is 16 residues long. V was pared by 5 bases and J by 5 bases, with 21 bases between. This TCR derives from a woman between 35 and 50 years old with active or convalescent COVID-19. The rearrangement links TRBV19 to TRBJ1-2; possibly TRBD1 for D (6 bases). Sequenced input: peripheral blood. Here the CDR3 reads CASSSRDKPAFYGYTF. As DNA, the CDR3 is TGTGCCAGTAGTTCTCGGGACAAACCGGCCTTTTATGGCTACACCTTC. Full variable domain (rest looked up from reference TRBV19 and TRBJ1-2): DGGITQSPKYLFRKEGQNVTLSCEQNLNHDAMYWYRQDPGQGLRLIYYSQIVNDFQKGDIAEGYSVSREKKESFPLTVTSAQKNPTAFYLCASSSRDKPAFYGYTFGSGTRLTVV.